These 9 T cell receptor beta chains were sequenced from one sample in a study of OX40 agonist ivuxolimab in advanced cancers. Clones were read by immunoSEQ multiplex PCR, and TCRdb kept only the in-frame ones, dropping some. In the table there are tens of thousands of clones, 88% of which are singletons. The sequenced sample was CD4+ or CD8+ T cells sorted from blood, obtained in a trial of the OX40 agonist ivuxolimab. These receptors all come from an adult with an advanced solid tumor such as melanoma, head and neck, liver or kidney cancer.

The V gene is TRBV5-6, the J gene TRBJ2-3; TRBD2 agrees at 8 bases. Unmatched junction bases numbered 6, after V lost 4 bases and J lost 5 bases. Germline loops: CDR1 SGHDT, CDR2 YYEEEE. This CDR3 contains 14 residues. DNA of the CDR3: TGTGCCAGCAGCACGGGACTAGTGGTAGATACGCAGTATTTT. Its translation is CASSTGLVVDTQYF. The full variable domain, its missing parts supplied by reference TRBV5-6 and TRBJ2-3, is DAGVTQSPTHLIKTRGQQVTLRCSPKSGHDTVSWYQQALGQGPQFIFQYYEEEERQRGNFPDRFSGHQFPNYSSELNVNALLLGDSALYLCASSTGLVVDTQYFGPGTRLTVL.

The V call is TRBV7-8, the J call TRBJ1-2, with D unresolved. V was pared by 0 bases and J by 10 bases, with 15 bases between. CDR3 length: 14 residues. From germline, CDR1 is SGHVS and CDR2 FQNEAQ. The DNA of the CDR3 is TGTGCCAGCAGCTTAGCGCTATCTCGCTCCGTCTACACCTTC. It translates to CASSLALSRSVYTF.

The V call is TRBV18, the J call TRBJ2-3; 10 positions match TRBD2. Trimming took 4 bases from V and 6 from J; bases not matched to a gene: 7. Germline loops: CDR1 KGHSH, CDR2 LQKENI. CDR3 size: 15 residues. This chain's CDR3 is CASSRSSGSSDTQYF. The DNA for the CDR3 is TGTGCCAGCTCACGATCTAGCGGGAGTTCTGATACGCAGTATTTT.

This chain uses TRBV29-1 with TRBJ1-5; D uncertain. CDR3 length equals 15 residues. The ends were cut back, 4 bases at V and 0 bases at J, with 13 bases in the middle. In germline, CDR1 is SQVTM, CDR2 ANQGSEA. The CDR3, as DNA: TGCAGCGTTGTAACCGAACAGAATAGCAATCAGCCCCAGCATTTT. It translates to CSVVTEQNSNQPQHF.

CDR3 in DNA: TGTGCCAGCAGCTTAGTGGGCGGGACCTACGAGCAGTACTTC. Its translation is CASSLVGGTYEQYF. The chain carries TRBV7-8 and TRBJ2-5; a possible D gene is TRBD2 (6 bases). The DNA end is more similar to TRBJ2-7, so the J call may be wrong. The V gene's germline CDR1 is SGHVS and CDR2 FQNEAQ. This CDR3 is built from 14 residues.

The chain joins TRBV2 to TRBJ2-3, with 11 bases lining up with TRBD2. Germline V gene data show CDR1 as SNHLY and CDR2 as FYNNEI. With V trimmed by 5 bases and J by 1 base, 5 bases remained unmatched. The CDR3 sequence is 16 residues long. CDR3 in amino acids: CASSYLLAGGTDTQYF. Written as DNA, the CDR3 is TGTGCCAGCAGTTACCTACTAGCGGGAGGCACAGATACGCAGTATTTT.

The rearrangement links TRBV5-8 to TRBJ2-3; no definite D call. The germline gives CDR1 SGHTS, CDR2 YDEGEE. The CDR3 extends over 15 amino acids. Trimming took 4 bases from V and 0 from J, leaving 12 bases between them. The CDR3 sequence is CASSHLGPSTDTQYF. In DNA form, the CDR3 reads TGTGCCAGCAGCCACCTAGGACCGAGCACAGATACGCAGTATTTT.

The chain has TRBV11-2 and TRBJ2-2; tentatively, D is TRBD1 or TRBD2 (5 bases each). In germline, CDR1 is SGHAT, CDR2 FQNNGV. The CDR3 covers 16 residues. The V end lost 1 base, the J end lost 7 bases, and 16 bases lay between the germline ends. CDR3 sequence reads: CASSLGGTGRSGELFF. The CDR3 DNA sequence: TGTGCCAGCAGCTTAGGGGGGACGGGAAGGAGCGGGGAGCTGTTTTTT. The full variable domain, completed using reference TRBV11-2 and TRBJ2-2, is EAGVAQSPRYKIIEKRQSVAFWCNPISGHATLYWYQQILGQGPKLLIQFQNNGVVDDSQLPKDRFSAERLKGVDSTLKIQPAKLEDSAVYLCASSLGGTGRSGELFFGEGSRLTVL.

The chain carries TRBV7-9 and TRBJ2-1, with a tentative D call TRBD1 (6 bases). The germline V and J ends were trimmed by 1 base and 6 bases, with 10 bases remaining between them. This CDR3 region has 14 residues. Germline V lookup: CDR1 SEHNR, CDR2 FQNEAQ (reference sequence). The CDR3 region is CASSLGLGGNEQFF. CDR3 nucleotides: TGTGCCAGCAGCTTAGGTCTAGGGGGCAATGAGCAGTTCTTC.